This T cell receptor beta chain was retrieved from a study of early T cells in non-severe SARS-CoV-2 infection. This clonotype was seen a few times. TCRdb redid the calling of the 5' RACE reads with MiXCR, one entry per CDR3 protein. The table has roughly 31,000 distinct CDR3 sequences, roughly a tenth seen once. This CDR3 is 13 amino acids long. V lost 3 bases, J lost 1 base, and 6 bases lay in between. Input material: whole blood. The clonotype comes from an adult who was a healthcare worker with PCR-confirmed SARS-CoV-2 infection or an uninfected control (not recorded which). This chain uses TRBV12-3 or TRBV12-4 with TRBJ1-2; a possible D gene is TRBD1 (6 bases). CDR3: CASSLDSNYGYTF. DNA of the CDR3: TGTGCCAGCAGTTTGGACAGTAACTATGGCTACACCTTC.